This T cell receptor (beta chain) was documented in a study of OX40 agonist ivuxolimab in advanced cancers. The overall study: Ivuxolimab, which is an agonistic anti-OX40 (CD134) antibody, was administered to the patients. Three partial responders included one hepatocellular carcinoma patient and two cutaneous melanoma patients.

The cohort excluded patients with autoimmune disease history or systemic immunosuppression. Sequencing used immunoSEQ multiplex PCR; TCRdb keeps in-frame clones, though not all of them. In the table there are under 75,000 clones, 90% to 95% of which are singletons. This CDR3 spans 15 amino acids. The V gene's germline CDR1 is MNHEY and CDR2 SMNVEV (reference sequence). V gave up 5 bases and J gave up 7 bases; unmatched junction bases: 6. Findings and caveats of the study: CD8+ T cells showed, on average, more clonal expansion than CD4+ cells.

As regards this clone: Its antigen is not identified.

Sequenced here: CD4+ or CD8+ T cells sorted from blood, sampled in a trial of the OX40 agonist ivuxolimab. The V call is TRBV27, the J call TRBJ2-2, with 11 bases that match TRBD1. The receptor was isolated from an adult with an advanced solid tumor such as melanoma, head and neck, liver or kidney cancer. This CDR3 is CASSDGQGALGELFF. DNA of the CDR3: TGTGCCAGCAGTGACGGACAGGGGGCCCTCGGGGAGCTGTTTTTT.